What follows are 25 T cell receptor beta chains derived from one specimen sequenced in a study of OX40 agonist ivuxolimab in advanced cancers. This table comes from immunoSEQ multiplex PCR, and its TCRdb copy is limited to in-frame clones, with some not included. The table lists over 85,000 clones, 86% of them singletons. This sample comprised CD4+ or CD8+ T cells sorted from blood, obtained in a trial of the OX40 agonist ivuxolimab. The receptors derive from an adult with an advanced solid tumor such as melanoma, head and neck, liver or kidney cancer.

The CDR3 reads CASSVGLAGGRGEDEQFF. The CDR3 DNA sequence: TGTGCCAGCAGCGTAGGGCTAGCGGGAGGGAGGGGGGAGGATGAGCAGTTCTTC. The chain employs TRBV9 and TRBJ2-1, with TRBD2 identical over 12 bases. J lost 8 bases, V lost 0 bases, and 12 bases had no gene match. Germline assignment: CDR1 SGDLS and CDR2 YYNGEE. This CDR3 spans 18 amino acids.

This chain links TRBV9 with TRBJ1-1, with 10 bases identical to TRBD1. CDR1 is SGDLS, CDR2 YYNGEE, per germline. The CDR3 totals 17 residues. Unmatched junction bases numbered 10, after V lost 5 bases and J lost 0 bases. The DNA for the CDR3 is TGTGCCAGCAGGCGGACAGGGGGTCAAGAAATGAACACTGAAGCTTTCTTT. Its protein is CASRRTGGQEMNTEAFF.

This CDR3 reads CASTTWSTDTQYF. CDR3 bases: TGTGCCAGCACTACCTGGAGCACAGATACGCAGTATTTT. The chain joins TRBV7-2 to TRBJ2-3, with D unclear. V was trimmed by 7 bases and J by 0 bases, leaving 8 bases between them. Germline loops: CDR1 SGHTA, CDR2 FQGNSA. The CDR3 is 13 residues long. Full variable domain (missing parts from reference TRBV7-2 and TRBJ2-3): GAGVSQSPSNKVTEKGKDVELRCDPISGHTALYWYRQSLGQGLEFLIYFQGNSAPDKSGLPSDRFSAERTGGSVSTLTIQRTQQEDSAVYLCASTTWSTDTQYFGPGTRLTVL.

The V call is TRBV7-6, the J call TRBJ1-1; maybe TRBD1 (5 bases). CDR1 and CDR2 from the germline V gene are SGHVS and FNYEAQ. The CDR3 is 17 residues long. The V end was cut by 5 bases, the J end by 0 bases, with 19 bases between. The CDR3 DNA sequence: TGTGCCAGCAGCCTACAAGGGGCCAATTTGATGAACACTGAAGCTTTCTTT. Its protein product is CASSLQGANLMNTEAFF.

The chain uses TRBV5-1 and TRBJ1-4; D not certain. The CDR3 covers 15 residues. The germline gives CDR1 SGHRS, CDR2 YFSETQ. V gave up 3 bases and J gave up 8 bases, with 17 bases separating them. As DNA, the CDR3 is TGCGCCAGCAGCTGGAGTGGTGAAGTGACGGAAAAACTGTTTTTT. The encoded protein is CASSWSGEVTEKLFF.

The gene calls are TRBV19 and TRBJ2-2; D ambiguous. The CDR3 length is 13 residues. Trimming removed 1 base from V and 6 bases from J, with 6 bases in between. From germline, CDR1 is LNHDA and CDR2 SQIVND (reference sequence). The CDR3 region has the DNA TGTGCCAGTAGTATAGGCTCCTCCGGGGAGCTGTTTTTT. Encoded protein: CASSIGSSGELFF.

The chain couples TRBV5-8 to TRBJ2-3, with TRBD1 matching over 7 bases. With V trimmed by 5 bases and J by 7 bases, 13 bases remained unmatched. The CDR3 sequence is 15 residues long. From germline, CDR1 is SGHTS and CDR2 YDEGEE. The CDR3 reads CASSRGQLRSYTQYF. The CDR3 DNA is TGTGCCAGCAGTCGGGGACAGCTCCGTTCCTATACGCAGTATTTT. Drawing the rest from reference TRBV5-8 and TRBJ2-3, the complete variable domain is EAGVTQSPTHLIKTRGQQATLRCSPISGHTSVYWYQQALGLGLQFLLWYDEGEERNRGNFPPRFSGRQFPNYSSELNVNALELEDSALYLCASSRGQLRSYTQYFGPGTRLTVL.

V usage is TRBV6-5 and J usage is TRBJ2-2; D gene unclear. V was cut by 2 bases and J by 8 bases, with 9 bases left in between. CDR3 length equals 13 residues. Per the germline V gene, CDR1 is MNHEY and CDR2 is SVGAGI. The CDR3 DNA reads as TGTGCCAGCAGTTACAAGGCCGGAGGGGAGCTGTTTTTT. It is translated as CASSYKAGGELFF.

The chain is built from TRBV5-4 and TRBJ1-1; D gene uncertain. In germline, CDR1 is SGHNT, CDR2 YYREEE (reference sequence). Trimming shortened V by 2 bases and J by 3 bases, and 11 bases separated the two germline ends. The CDR3 runs to 14 residues. Here the CDR3 DNA reads TGTGCCAGCAGCTTACCTTCGGCGGACACTGAAGCTTTCTTT. Translating it yields CASSLPSADTEAFF.

The J gene is TRBJ1-1, the V gene TRBV2, with D maybe TRBD1 (5 bases). V gave up 7 bases and J gave up 2 bases, with 11 bases separating them. CDR3 length: 13 residues. Germline CDR1 and CDR2: SNHLY and FYNNEI. The chain's CDR3 is CASIQGSNTEAFF. The CDR3 nucleotides read TGTGCCAGCATTCAGGGTTCAAACACTGAAGCTTTCTTT.

The chain recombines TRBV11-3 with TRBJ2-1, with D maybe TRBD1 (7 bases). The V and J ends lost 1 base and 6 bases respectively, with 10 bases between them. The germline V gene encodes CDR1 SGHNT and CDR2 YENEEA. The CDR3 spans 14 residues. The CDR3 DNA follows: TGTGCCAGCAGCTTAGGCGGGACAGCCAATGAGCAGTTCTTC. Residues: CASSLGGTANEQFF.

The chain carries TRBV7-6 and TRBJ1-1, with D uncertain. V gave up 6 bases and J gave up 0 bases, with 8 bases separating them. Germline-derived CDR1 and CDR2 are SGHVS and FNYEAQ. This CDR3 has 13 residues. The CDR3, as DNA: TGTGCCAGCAGTTCTATAATGAACACTGAAGCTTTCTTT. The encoded protein is CASSSIMNTEAFF.

The rearrangement uses TRBV5-1 and TRBJ1-1; 11 nucleotides agree with TRBD1. Germline V gene data show CDR1 as SGHRS and CDR2 as YFSETQ. Trimming at V came to 3 bases and at J to 4 bases, leaving 2 bases not matched to a gene. There are 14 residues in the CDR3. The CDR3 sequence: CASSSGQGVTEAFF. CDR3 DNA sequence: TGCGCCAGCAGCTCGGGACAGGGGGTCACTGAAGCTTTCTTT. Variable domain in full (rest from reference TRBV5-1 and TRBJ1-1): KAGVTQTPRYLIKTRGQQVTLSCSPISGHRSVSWYQQTPGQGLQFLFEYFSETQRNKGNFPGRFSGRQFSNSRSEMNVSTLELGDSALYLCASSSGQGVTEAFFGQGTRLTVV.

The rearrangement links TRBV4-1 to TRBJ1-6; TRBD1 matches 8 bases. The CDR3 covers 18 residues. The J segment lost 0 bases and the V segment lost 2 bases, leaving 6 bases of the junction unmatched. Germline loops: CDR1 MGHRA, CDR2 YSYEKL. The CDR3 DNA sequence: TGCGCCAGCAGCCAAATTGGACAGGGAAGCTCCTATAATTCACCCCTCCACTTT. Its translation: CASSQIGQGSSYNSPLHF.

This chain joins TRBV7-9 and TRBJ1-1, with TRBD1 as a possible D gene (6 bases). V gave up 4 bases and J gave up 2 bases, with 11 bases separating them. CDR1 and CDR2 (germline): SEHNR, FQNEAQ (reference sequence). The CDR3 has 14 residues. The CDR3 coding sequence is TGTGCCAGCAGCTCCCGGACAGTCAACACTGAAGCTTTCTTT. This encodes CASSSRTVNTEAFF.

V is TRBV7-9 and J is TRBJ2-3, with TRBD2 identical over 10 bases. Germline trimming cut 10 bases from V and 2 bases from J; bases unmatched to any gene: 6. The CDR3 is 14 residues long. The germline V gene has CDR1 SEHNR and CDR2 FQNEAQ (reference sequence). CDR3 nucleotides: TGTGCCACCCTAGCGGGAGTTAACACAGATACGCAGTATTTT. Its translation is CATLAGVNTDTQYF.

This clone was picked up a small number of times. The chain has TRBV29-1 and TRBJ1-5; perhaps TRBD1 as D (5 bases). V dropped 6 bases and J dropped 3 bases, with 12 bases sitting between them. CDR3 length: 13 amino acids. CDR1 and CDR2 (germline): SQVTM, ANQGSEA. CDR3 coding DNA: TGCAGCGTCGGGGGGGGATACAATCAGCCCCAGCATTTT. Amino acid sequence: CSVGGGYNQPQHF.

The gene calls are TRBV19 and TRBJ2-7; D is possibly TRBD1 or TRBD2 (5 bases each). Trimming cost V 5 bases and J 6 bases, with 17 bases left between them. Germline V lookup: CDR1 LNHDA, CDR2 SQIVND (reference sequence). The length of the CDR3 is 14 residues. Here the CDR3 reads CASSPVPTGGEQYF. DNA for the CDR3: TGTGCCAGTAGTCCGGTTCCGACTGGGGGCGAGCAGTACTTC.

This chain joins TRBV10-3 and TRBJ2-1; no definite D call. The CDR3 is 13 residues long. Trimming stripped 3 bases from V and 9 bases from J, with 12 bases between. Germline CDR1 is ENHRY and CDR2 is SYGVKD. CDR3 sequence: CAISEQTLGEQFF. In DNA, the CDR3 is TGTGCCATCAGTGAACAGACGCTCGGTGAGCAGTTCTTC.

The V call is TRBV7-2, the J call TRBJ1-2, with 11 bases matching TRBD1. V shed 1 base and J 13 bases; nucleotides not matched to a gene: 11. There are 15 residues in the CDR3. Germline V gives CDR1 SGHTA, CDR2 FQGNSA. This CDR3 is CASSLGSGTGGSLTF. In DNA, the CDR3 is TGTGCCAGCAGCTTAGGTTCCGGGACAGGGGGGAGTCTCACCTTC.

The count of this clone is one. Different DNA sequences within this sample yield the same CDR3. This CDR3 is CASSPGTSGSGGELFF. CDR3 sequence (DNA): TGTGCCAGCAGCCCCGGAACTAGCGGGAGTGGCGGGGAGCTGTTTTTT. The chain uses TRBV7-3 and TRBJ2-2; 11 bases line up with TRBD2. The V segment lost 5 bases and the J segment 7 bases; nucleotides outside the gene matches: 9. The CDR3 is 16 amino acids. Germline V gives CDR1 SGHTA, CDR2 FQGTGA.

The chain recombines TRBV6-4 with TRBJ2-1; 14 nucleotides align to TRBD2. The CDR3 runs to 17 residues. With 3 bases clipped from V and 7 bases from J, the junction kept 8 bases outside the gene matches. Germline assignment: CDR1 MRHNA and CDR2 SNTAGT. CDR3 sequence: CASSEIGTSGRKNEQFF. The CDR3 DNA follows: TGTGCCAGCAGTGAAATTGGGACTAGCGGGAGAAAAAATGAGCAGTTCTTC.

The table lists this clone with a few counts. The chain joins TRBV25-1 to TRBJ1-1; weak D call: TRBD1 (5 bases). This CDR3 has 12 residues. V was trimmed by 2 bases and J by 12 bases, leaving 13 bases between them. CDR1 MGHDK and CDR2 SYGVNS come from the germline V gene. The CDR3 DNA is TGTGCCAGCAGTGAACAGGGAGTTTTTCCTTTCTTT. This codes for CASSEQGVFPFF.

This rearrangement joins TRBV7-9 to TRBJ2-2, with D perhaps matching TRBD1 (5 bases). Germline values: CDR1 SEHNR, CDR2 FQNEAQ (reference sequence). There are 14 residues in the CDR3. Trimming shortened V by 5 bases and J by 5 bases, and 12 bases separated the two germline ends. CDR3 bases: TGTGCCAGCAGCCGCCGACAGCCTACCGGGGAGCTGTTTTTT. Encoded protein: CASSRRQPTGELFF.

This sequence joins TRBV9 and TRBJ2-3; TRBD1 might be the D (6 bases). CDR1 and CDR2 from the germline V gene are SGDLS and YYNGEE. V lost 0 bases and J 2 bases, leaving 10 bases between the germline ends. The CDR3 loop spans 15 amino acids. CDR3 sequence reads: CASSVEDSDTDTQYF. CDR3 bases: TGTGCCAGCAGCGTAGAGGACAGTGACACAGATACGCAGTATTTT. Full variable domain (missing parts from reference TRBV9 and TRBJ2-3): DSGVTQTPKHLITATGQRVTLRCSPRSGDLSVYWYQQSLDQGLQFLIQYYNGEERAKGNILERFSAQQFPDLHSELNLSSLELGDSALYFCASSVEDSDTDTQYFGPGTRLTVL.